This TCR beta chain is from a study of shared clonotypes between healthy human individuals. V lost 4 bases to trimming and J lost 1 base; unmatched junction nucleotides: 4. Germline CDR1 SGHDT, CDR2 YYEEEE. This CDR3 is 16 amino acids long. TCRdb's copy holds only in-frame clones and misses some; the assay was immunoSEQ multiplex PCR. The sample lists roughly 1,500,000 clones, around 98% occurring once. The chain has TRBV5-6 and TRBJ2-1, with 11 bases matching TRBD2. This receptor was taken from a man aged 30 to 45 in good health. Sample: naive CD4+ T cells sorted from blood. As for subset: CD45RA+ positively selected. Written as DNA, the CDR3 is TGTGCCAGCAGCCCCTGGACTAGCGGGTCCTACAATGAGCAGTTCTTC. It encodes CASSPWTSGSYNEQFF.